Included here is one T cell receptor beta chain sequence, with context. This entry belongs to a study of blood T cell repertoires in COVID-19. Across the whole study: Researchers got acute and convalescent COVID-19 samples from the United States, Italy and Spain. T cells, B-cell-depleted T cells, or PBMCs supplied cDNA or gDNA.

There are 14 residues in the CDR3. Trimming left V 4 bases short and J 3 bases short, with 7 bases between. The germline CDR1 and CDR2 sequences are SNHLY and FYNNEI. As processed by the authors: The authors estimated nucleated cell counts from reference gene primer amplification. Clones were sequenced by immunoSEQ multiplex PCR, and TCRdb holds only the in-frame ones, with some missing. Clone size and V and J calls were adopted from that table, with D and trimming inferred from the DNA. The data show around 260,000 clones, with approximately 87% seen just once and about 1.6% held by the top ten. The chain joins TRBV2 to TRBJ1-6; D is unclear. Sequencing was performed on peripheral blood. The clonotype was recovered from a woman in her thirties or forties who had recovered from COVID-19. The CDR3 here is CASSVLGYNSPLHF. CDR3 in DNA: TGTGCCAGCAGTGTACTTGGCTATAATTCACCCCTCCACTTT.